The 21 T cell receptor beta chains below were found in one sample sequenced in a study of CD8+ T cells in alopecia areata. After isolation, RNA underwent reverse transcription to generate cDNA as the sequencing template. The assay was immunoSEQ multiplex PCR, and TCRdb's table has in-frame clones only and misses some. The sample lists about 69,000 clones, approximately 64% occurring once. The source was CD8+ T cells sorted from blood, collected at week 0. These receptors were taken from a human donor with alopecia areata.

CDR3 nucleotide sequence: TGCAGCGTCAAAAGGACTAGCGGGGGGCTAACAGATACGCAGTATTTT. Protein product: CSVKRTSGGLTDTQYF. The rearrangement links TRBV29-1 to TRBJ2-3, with TRBD2 matching 14 bases. CDR3 length equals 16 residues. V shed 6 bases, J shed 3 bases, and the junction held 8 bases outside the gene matches. Germline V CDR1 and CDR2: SQVTM, ANQGSEA.

The CDR3 DNA reads as TGTGCCAGCAGCGTAGATGCGGGGGCCGGTGAGACCCAGTACTTC. Amino acid sequence: CASSVDAGAGETQYF. This chain uses TRBV9 with TRBJ2-5, with TRBD2 as a possible D gene (7 bases). CDR3 size: 15 residues. V shed 0 bases and J shed 5 bases, with 14 bases lying between them. Germline values: CDR1 SGDLS, CDR2 YYNGEE.

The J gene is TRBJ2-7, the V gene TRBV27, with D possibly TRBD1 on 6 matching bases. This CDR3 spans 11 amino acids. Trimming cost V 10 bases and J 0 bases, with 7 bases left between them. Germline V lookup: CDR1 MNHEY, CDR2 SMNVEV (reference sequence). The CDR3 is CATRGSYEQYF. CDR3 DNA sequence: TGTGCCACCAGGGGCTCCTACGAGCAGTACTTC.

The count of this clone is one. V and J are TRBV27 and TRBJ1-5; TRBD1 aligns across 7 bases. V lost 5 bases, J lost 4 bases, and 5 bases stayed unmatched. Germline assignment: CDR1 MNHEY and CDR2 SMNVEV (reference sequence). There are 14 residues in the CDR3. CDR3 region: CASSPQGVNQPQHF. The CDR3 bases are TGTGCCAGCAGTCCTCAGGGGGTTAATCAGCCCCAGCATTTT.

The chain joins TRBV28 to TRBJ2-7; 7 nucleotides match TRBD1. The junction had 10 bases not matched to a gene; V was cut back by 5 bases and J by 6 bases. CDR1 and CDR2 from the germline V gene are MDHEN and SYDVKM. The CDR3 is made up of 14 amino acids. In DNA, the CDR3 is TGTGCCAGCAGTCTAGCAGAGGGGGCCCTCGAGCAGTACTTC. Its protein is CASSLAEGALEQYF.

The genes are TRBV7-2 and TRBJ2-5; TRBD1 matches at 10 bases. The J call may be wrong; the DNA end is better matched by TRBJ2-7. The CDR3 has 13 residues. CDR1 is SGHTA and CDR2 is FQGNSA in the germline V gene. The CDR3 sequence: CASSWTGGHEQYF. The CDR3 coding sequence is TGTGCCAGCAGCTGGACAGGGGGGCACGAGCAGTACTTC.

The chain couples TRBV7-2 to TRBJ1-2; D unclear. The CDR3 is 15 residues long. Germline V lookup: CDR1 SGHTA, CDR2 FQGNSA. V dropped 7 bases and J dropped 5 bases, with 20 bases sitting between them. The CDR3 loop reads CASNPGPNNLYGYTF. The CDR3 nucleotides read TGTGCCAGCAACCCCGGACCCAACAACCTTTATGGCTACACCTTC.

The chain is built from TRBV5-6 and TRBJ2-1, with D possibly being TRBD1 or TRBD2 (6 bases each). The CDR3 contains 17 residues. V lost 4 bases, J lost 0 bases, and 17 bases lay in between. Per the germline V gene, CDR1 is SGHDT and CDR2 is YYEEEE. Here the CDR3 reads CASSRGPRDSSYNEQFF. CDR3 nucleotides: TGTGCCAGCAGCCGGGGGCCTCGGGATAGCTCCTACAATGAGCAGTTCTTC.

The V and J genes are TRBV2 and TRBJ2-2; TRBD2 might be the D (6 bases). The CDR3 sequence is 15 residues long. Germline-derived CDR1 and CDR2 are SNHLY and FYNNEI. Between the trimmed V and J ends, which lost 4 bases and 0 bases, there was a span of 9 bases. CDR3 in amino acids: CASSGTKANTGELFF. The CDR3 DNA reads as TGTGCCAGCAGTGGGACTAAAGCGAACACCGGGGAGCTGTTTTTT. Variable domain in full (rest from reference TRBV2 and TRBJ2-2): EPEVTQTPSHQVTQMGQEVILRCVPISNHLYFYWYRQILGQKVEFLVSFYNNEISEKSEIFDDQFSVERPDGSNFTLKIRSTKLEDSAMYFCASSGTKANTGELFFGEGSRLTVL.

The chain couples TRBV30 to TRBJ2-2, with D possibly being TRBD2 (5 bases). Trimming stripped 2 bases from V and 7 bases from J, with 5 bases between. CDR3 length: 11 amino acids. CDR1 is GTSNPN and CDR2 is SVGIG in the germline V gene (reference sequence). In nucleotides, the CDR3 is TGTGCCTGGAGTCGGGGCGGGGAGCTGTTTTTT. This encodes CAWSRGGELFF.

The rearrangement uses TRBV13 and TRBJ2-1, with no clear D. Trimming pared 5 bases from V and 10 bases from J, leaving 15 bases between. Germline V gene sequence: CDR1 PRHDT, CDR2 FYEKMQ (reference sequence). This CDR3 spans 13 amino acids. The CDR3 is CASSEIGSHEQFF. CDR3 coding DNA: TGTGCCAGCAGCGAGATAGGAAGTCACGAGCAGTTCTTC.

DNA of the CDR3: TGTGCCAGCAGTTTGGGACAGGGGGAAGGCTACACCTTC. This encodes CASSLGQGEGYTF. The rearrangement links TRBV27 to TRBJ1-2; 11 nucleotides agree with TRBD1. Unmatched junction bases numbered 2, after V lost 3 bases and J lost 8 bases. Germline loops: CDR1 MNHEY, CDR2 SMNVEV (reference sequence). The CDR3 is 13 residues long.

The CDR3 sequence: CAWSVGLAEPYNEQFF. The CDR3 nucleotides are TGTGCCTGGAGTGTCGGTCTAGCGGAACCCTACAATGAGCAGTTCTTC. This rearrangement joins TRBV30 to TRBJ2-1; 7 bases agree with TRBD2. The CDR3 is made up of 16 amino acids. The V segment lost 0 bases and the J segment 2 bases; nucleotides outside the gene matches: 7. The germline gives CDR1 GTSNPN, CDR2 SVGIG (reference sequence).

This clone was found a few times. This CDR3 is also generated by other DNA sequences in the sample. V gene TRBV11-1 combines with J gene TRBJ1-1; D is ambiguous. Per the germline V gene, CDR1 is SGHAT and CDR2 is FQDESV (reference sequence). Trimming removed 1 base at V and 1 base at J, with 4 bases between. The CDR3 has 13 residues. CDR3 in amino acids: CASSLGGNTEAFF. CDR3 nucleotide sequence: TGTGCCAGCAGCTTAGGGGGGAACACTGAAGCTTTCTTT.

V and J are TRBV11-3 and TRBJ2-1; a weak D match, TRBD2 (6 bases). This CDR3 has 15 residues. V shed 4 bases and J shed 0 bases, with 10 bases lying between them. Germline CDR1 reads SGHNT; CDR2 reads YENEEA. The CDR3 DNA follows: TGTGCCAGCAGCTACCTAGCGAGCTCCTACAATGAGCAGTTCTTC. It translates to CASSYLASSYNEQFF.

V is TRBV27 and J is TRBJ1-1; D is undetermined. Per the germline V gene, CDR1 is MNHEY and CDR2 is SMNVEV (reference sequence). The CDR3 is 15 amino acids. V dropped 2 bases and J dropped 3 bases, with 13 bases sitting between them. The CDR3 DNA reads TGTGCCAGCAGTTTAGGGGTCACCCCGGACACTGAAGCTTTCTTT. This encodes CASSLGVTPDTEAFF.

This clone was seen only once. In DNA form, the CDR3 reads TGCGCCAGCAGCCTGACCAGGGGAGGCCAGAACACTGAAGCTTTCTTT. Translation gives CASSLTRGGQNTEAFF. V is TRBV5-1 and J is TRBJ1-1; tentative D call: TRBD1 (6 bases). V gave up 4 bases and J gave up 1 base, with 17 bases separating them. CDR1 is SGHRS, CDR2 YFSETQ, per germline. The CDR3 length is 16 residues. Looking up the rest from reference TRBV5-1 and TRBJ1-1 gives the full variable domain: KAGVTQTPRYLIKTRGQQVTLSCSPISGHRSVSWYQQTPGQGLQFLFEYFSETQRNKGNFPGRFSGRQFSNSRSEMNVSTLELGDSALYLCASSLTRGGQNTEAFFGQGTRLTVV.

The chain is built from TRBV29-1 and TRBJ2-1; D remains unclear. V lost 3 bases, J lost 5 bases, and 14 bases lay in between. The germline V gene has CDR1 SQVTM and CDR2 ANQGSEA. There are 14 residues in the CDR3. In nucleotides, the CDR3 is TGCAGCGTTGAGGGATTTGGATTTAACAATGAGCAGTTCTTC. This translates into CSVEGFGFNNEQFF.

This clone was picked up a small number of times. The DNA for the CDR3 is TGCAGCGTTGAAGAGGAATGGACAGGACGCACAGATACGCAGTATTTT. Translated: CSVEEEWTGRTDTQYF. The gene calls are TRBV29-1 and TRBJ2-3; 7 bases are a match to TRBD1. Germline CDR1 SQVTM, CDR2 ANQGSEA. The V and J ends lost 0 bases and 1 base, in that order; junction bases with no gene match: 7. The CDR3 runs to 16 residues.

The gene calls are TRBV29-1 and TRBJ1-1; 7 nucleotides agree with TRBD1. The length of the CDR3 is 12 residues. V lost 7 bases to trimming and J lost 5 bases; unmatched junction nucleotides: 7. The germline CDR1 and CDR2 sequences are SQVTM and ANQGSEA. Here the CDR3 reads CSDRQGGTEAFF. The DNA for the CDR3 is TGCAGCGACCGACAGGGCGGGACTGAAGCTTTCTTT.

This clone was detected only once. CDR3 region: CASRGTGQGQTQYF. Written as DNA, the CDR3 is TGTGCCAGCAGGGGGACAGGGCAGGGTCAGACCCAGTACTTC. The gene calls are TRBV2 and TRBJ2-5; TRBD1 agrees at 9 bases. The trim removed 6 bases at V and 6 bases at J, leaving 8 bases unmatched. CDR3 length: 14 residues. Germline V lookup: CDR1 SNHLY, CDR2 FYNNEI.